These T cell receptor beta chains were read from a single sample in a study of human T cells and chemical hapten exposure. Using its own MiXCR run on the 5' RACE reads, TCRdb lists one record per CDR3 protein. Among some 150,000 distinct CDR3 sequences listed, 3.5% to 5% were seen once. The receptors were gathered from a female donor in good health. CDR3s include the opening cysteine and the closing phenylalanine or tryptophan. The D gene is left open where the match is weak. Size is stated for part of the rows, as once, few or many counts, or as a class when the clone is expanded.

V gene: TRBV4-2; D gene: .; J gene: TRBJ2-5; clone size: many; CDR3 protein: CASSQARKETQYF; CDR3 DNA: TGTGCCAGCAGCCAGGCTAGGAAAGAGACCCAGTACTTC
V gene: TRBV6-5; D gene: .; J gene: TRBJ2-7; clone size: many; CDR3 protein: CASSYSSRGEQYF; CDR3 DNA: TGTGCCAGCAGTTACTCGTCCCGGGGCGAGCAGTACTTC
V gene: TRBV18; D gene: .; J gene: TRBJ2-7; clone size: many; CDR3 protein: CASSYYSAGLPAHEQYF; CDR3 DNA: TGTGCCAGCTCATACTACTCCGCCGGGCTACCGGCTCACGAGCAGTACTTC
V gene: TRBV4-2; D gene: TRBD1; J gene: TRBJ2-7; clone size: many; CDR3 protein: CASSHPGTGAEEQYF; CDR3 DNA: TGTGCCAGCAGCCATCCCGGGACAGGGGCGGAAGAGCAGTACTTC
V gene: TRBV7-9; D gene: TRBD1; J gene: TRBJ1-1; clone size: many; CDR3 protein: CASSVDRGFDTEAFF; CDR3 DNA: TGTGCCAGCAGCGTAGACAGGGGGTTCGACACTGAAGCTTTCTTT
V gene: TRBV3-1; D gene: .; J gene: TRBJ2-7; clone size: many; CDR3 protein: CASSQEGEPLYF; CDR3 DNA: TGTGCCAGCAGCCAAGAGGGCGAACCCTTATACTTC
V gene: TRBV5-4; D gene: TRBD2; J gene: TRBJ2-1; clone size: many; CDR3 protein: CASSLNLASGGAAEFF; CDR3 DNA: TGTGCCAGCAGCCTTAATCTGGCTAGCGGGGGGGCTGCTGAGTTCTTC
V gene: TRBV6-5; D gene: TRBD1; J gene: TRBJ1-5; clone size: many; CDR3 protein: CASSPVRDRGNIQPQHF; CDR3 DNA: TGTGCCAGCAGTCCGGTCCGGGACAGGGGTAATATTCAGCCCCAGCATTTT
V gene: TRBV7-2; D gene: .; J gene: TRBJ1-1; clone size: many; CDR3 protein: CASSTSRVMNTEAFF; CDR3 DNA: TGTGCCAGCAGTACTTCCAGGGTCATGAACACTGAAGCTTTCTTT
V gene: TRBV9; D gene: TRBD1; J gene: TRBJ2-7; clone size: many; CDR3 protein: CASSVGTGGTSYEQYF; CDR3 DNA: TGTGCCAGCAGCGTAGGTACAGGGGGCACCTCCTACGAGCAGTACTTC
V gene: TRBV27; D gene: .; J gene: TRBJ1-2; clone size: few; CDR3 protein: CASSPRGCSYGYTF; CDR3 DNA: TGTGCCAGCAGTCCCCGAGGGTGTAGCTATGGCTACACCTTC
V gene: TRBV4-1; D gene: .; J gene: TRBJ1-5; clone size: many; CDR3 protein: CASSQDRSLDNQPQHF; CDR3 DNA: TGCGCCAGCAGCCAAGATAGGTCTCTTGACAATCAGCCCCAGCATTTT
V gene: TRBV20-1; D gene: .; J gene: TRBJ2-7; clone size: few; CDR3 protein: CSARLEGSYEQYF; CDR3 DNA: TGCAGTGCTAGGCTTGAGGGGTCCTACGAGCAGTACTTC
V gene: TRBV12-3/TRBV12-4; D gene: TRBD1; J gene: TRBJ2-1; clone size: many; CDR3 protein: CASRIEGQGALNEQFF; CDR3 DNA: TGTGCCAGCAGGATAGAGGGACAGGGGGCATTAAATGAGCAGTTCTTC
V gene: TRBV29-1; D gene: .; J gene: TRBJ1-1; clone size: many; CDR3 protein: CSARSRWNTEAFF; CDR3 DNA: TGCAGCGCCCGAAGTAGGTGGAACACTGAAGCTTTCTTT
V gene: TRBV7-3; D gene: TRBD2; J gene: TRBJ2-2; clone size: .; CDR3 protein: CASSLTASGGSTGELFF; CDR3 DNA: TGTGCCAGCAGCTTAACGGCTAGCGGGGGAAGCACCGGGGAGCTGTTTTTT
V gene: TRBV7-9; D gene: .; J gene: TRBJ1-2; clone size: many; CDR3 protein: CASSLDGNGYTF; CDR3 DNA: TGTGCCAGCAGCTTAGACGGAAATGGCTACACCTTC
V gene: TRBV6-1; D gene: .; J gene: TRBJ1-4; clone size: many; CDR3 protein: CASSEKFRQINEKLFF; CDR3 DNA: TGTGCCAGCAGTGAAAAATTTAGGCAGATCAATGAAAAACTGTTTTTT
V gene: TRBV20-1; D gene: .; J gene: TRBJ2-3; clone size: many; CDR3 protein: CSASLDTQYF; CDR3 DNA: TGCAGTGCTAGTTTAGATACGCAGTATTTT
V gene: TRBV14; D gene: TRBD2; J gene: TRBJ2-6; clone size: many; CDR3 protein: CASSQRWSSGVTGANVLTF; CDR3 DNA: TGTGCCAGCAGCCAGAGATGGTCCAGCGGGGTTACTGGGGCCAACGTCCTGACTTTC
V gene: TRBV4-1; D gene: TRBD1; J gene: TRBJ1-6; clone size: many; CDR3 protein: CASSRRDSNSPLHF; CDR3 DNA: TGCGCCAGCAGCCGACGGGACAGTAATTCACCCCTCCACTTT
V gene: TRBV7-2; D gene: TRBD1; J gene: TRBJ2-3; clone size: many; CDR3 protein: CASSPGGTITDTQYF; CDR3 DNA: TGTGCCAGCAGCCCAGGGGGTACTATCACAGATACGCAGTATTTT
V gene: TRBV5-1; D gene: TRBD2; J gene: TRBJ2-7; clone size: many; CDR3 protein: CASSLDTGGYYEQYF; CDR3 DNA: TGCGCCAGCAGCTTGGACACGGGGGGGTATTACGAGCAGTACTTC
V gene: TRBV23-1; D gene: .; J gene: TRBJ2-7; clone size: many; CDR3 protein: CASSQSKRTPFYEQYF; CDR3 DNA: TGCGCCAGCAGTCAATCGAAAAGAACCCCTTTCTACGAGCAGTACTTC
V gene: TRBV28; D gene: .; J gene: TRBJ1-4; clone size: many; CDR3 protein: CASSLFGGANEKLFF; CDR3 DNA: TGTGCCAGCAGTTTATTTGGGGGGGCTAATGAAAAACTGTTTTTT
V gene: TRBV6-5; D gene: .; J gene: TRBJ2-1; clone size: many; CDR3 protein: CASSYGGRNEQFF; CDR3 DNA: TGTGCCAGCAGTTACGGGGGGCGGAATGAGCAGTTCTTC
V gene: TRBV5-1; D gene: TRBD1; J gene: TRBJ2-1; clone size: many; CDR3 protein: CASSLVVQGGNEQFF; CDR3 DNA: TGCGCCAGCAGCTTGGTCGTACAGGGGGGCAATGAGCAGTTCTTC
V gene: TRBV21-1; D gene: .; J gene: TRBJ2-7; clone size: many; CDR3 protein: CASSKADRGLEEQYF; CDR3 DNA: TGTGCCAGCAGCAAAGCGGACAGGGGACTGGAGGAGCAGTACTTC
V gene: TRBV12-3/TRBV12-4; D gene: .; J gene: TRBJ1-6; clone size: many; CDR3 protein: CASSLERGYSPLHF; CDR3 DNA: TGTGCCAGCAGTTTGGAAAGGGGCTATTCACCCCTCCACTTT
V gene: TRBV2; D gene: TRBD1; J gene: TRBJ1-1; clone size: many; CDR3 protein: CAGTGVVRNTEAFF; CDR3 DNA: TGTGCCGGAACAGGGGTCGTAAGGAACACTGAAGCTTTCTTT
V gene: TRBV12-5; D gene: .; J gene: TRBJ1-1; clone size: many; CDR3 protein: CASGPPRGGLSEAFF; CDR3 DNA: TGTGCTAGTGGTCCCCCGCGGGGGGGGCTGTCTGAAGCTTTCTTT
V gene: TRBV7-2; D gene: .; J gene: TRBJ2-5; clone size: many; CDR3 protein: CASSLALQETQYF; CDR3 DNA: TGTGCCAGCAGCTTAGCCCTCCAGGAGACCCAGTACTTC
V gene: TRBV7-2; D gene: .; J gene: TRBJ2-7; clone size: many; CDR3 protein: CASSSLDSPYEQYF; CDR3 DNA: TGTGCCAGCAGCTCCTTGGACAGCCCCTACGAGCAGTACTTC
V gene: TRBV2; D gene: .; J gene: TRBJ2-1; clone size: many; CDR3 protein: CASSPSPSDNEQFF; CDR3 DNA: TGTGCCAGCAGCCCCAGCCCCTCCGACAATGAGCAGTTCTTC
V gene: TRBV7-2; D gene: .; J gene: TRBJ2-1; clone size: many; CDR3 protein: CASSLDRHEQFF; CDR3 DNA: TGTGCCAGCAGCTTAGATAGGCATGAGCAGTTCTTC
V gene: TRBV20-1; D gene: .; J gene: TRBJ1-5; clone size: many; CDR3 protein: CSARDLFSNQPQHF; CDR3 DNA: TGCAGTGCTAGAGATTTGTTTAGCAATCAGCCCCAGCATTTT
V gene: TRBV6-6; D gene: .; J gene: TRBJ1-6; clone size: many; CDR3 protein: CASIRSGNSPLHF; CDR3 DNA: TGTGCCAGCATCAGAAGCGGGAATTCACCCCTCCACTTT
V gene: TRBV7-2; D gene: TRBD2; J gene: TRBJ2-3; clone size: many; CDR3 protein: CASSARLAGKSLSPDTQYF; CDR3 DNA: TGTGCCAGCAGCGCACGACTAGCGGGGAAATCGCTCTCCCCAGATACGCAGTATTTT
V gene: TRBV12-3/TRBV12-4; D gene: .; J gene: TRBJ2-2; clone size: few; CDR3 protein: CADSWDTGELFF; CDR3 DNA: TGTGCCGACTCGTGGGATACCGGGGAGCTGTTTTTT
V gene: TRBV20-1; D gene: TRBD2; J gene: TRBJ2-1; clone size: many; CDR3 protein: CSIGAGSYNEQFF; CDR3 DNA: TGCAGCATTGGAGCGGGGTCCTACAATGAGCAGTTCTTC
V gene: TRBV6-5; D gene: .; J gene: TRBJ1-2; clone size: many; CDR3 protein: CASSLSGSWNYGYTF; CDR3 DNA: TGTGCCAGCAGTTTATCAGGGTCTTGGAATTATGGCTACACCTTC
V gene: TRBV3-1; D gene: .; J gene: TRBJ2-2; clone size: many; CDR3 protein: CASSRRGNTGELFF; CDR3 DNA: TGTGCCAGCAGTCGCCGGGGGAACACCGGGGAGCTGTTTTTT
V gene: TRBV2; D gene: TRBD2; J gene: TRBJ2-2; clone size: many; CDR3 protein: CASTLGLAVNTGELFF; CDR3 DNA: TGTGCCAGCACCTTGGGACTAGCAGTAAACACCGGGGAGCTGTTTTTT
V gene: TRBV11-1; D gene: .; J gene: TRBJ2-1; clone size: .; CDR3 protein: CASSPLRGYNEQFF; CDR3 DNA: TGTGCCAGCAGCCCTCTCAGGGGATACAATGAGCAGTTCTTC
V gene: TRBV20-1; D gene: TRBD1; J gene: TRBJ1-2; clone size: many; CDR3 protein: CSAPRDRGRPNYGYTF; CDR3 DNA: TGCAGTGCCCCCCGCGACAGGGGGCGGCCTAACTATGGCTACACCTTC
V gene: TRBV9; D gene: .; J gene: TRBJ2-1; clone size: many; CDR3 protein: CASSASPWQSSYNEQFF; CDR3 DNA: TGTGCCAGCAGCGCCTCACCCTGGCAAAGCTCCTACAATGAGCAGTTCTTC